The 10 T cell receptor beta chains given below trace back to one sample, sequenced in a study of a mutant IDH1 vaccine in newly diagnosed glioma. Assay used: immunoSEQ multiplex PCR; TCRdb lists only in-frame clones, some missing. The profile covers 55,000 to 70,000 clones, with approximately 86% appearing a single time and around 2.9% taken by the ten largest. The time point was: baseline, week 1 (first vaccination visit). As for treatment: pre-vaccination baseline after standard-of-care therapy. The starting material was PBMCs, obtained from a glioma patient treated with radiotherapy, temozolomide or both. The receptor source for this set is a man aged 25 to 40 with glioma.

The chain recombines TRBV2 with TRBJ2-5; 7 bases line up with TRBD2. Germline V gives CDR1 SNHLY, CDR2 FYNNEI. Trimming at V came to 5 bases and at J to 0 bases, leaving 3 bases not matched to a gene. The CDR3 runs to 14 residues. CDR3 amino acids: CASSTSDYQETQYF. As DNA, the CDR3 is TGTGCCAGCAGTACTAGCGACTACCAAGAGACCCAGTACTTC.

The genes are TRBV7-9 and TRBJ2-5, with unresolved D. V gave up 3 bases and J gave up 5 bases, with 7 bases separating them. Germline CDR1 SEHNR, CDR2 FQNEAQ (reference sequence). This CDR3 contains 12 residues. CDR3 sequence: CASSFQTETQYF. As DNA, the CDR3 is TGTGCCAGCAGCTTTCAGACTGAGACCCAGTACTTC.

The V and J genes are TRBV5-4 and TRBJ1-2, with D possibly TRBD1 on 6 matching bases. V was trimmed by 3 bases and J by 6 bases, leaving 9 bases between them. Germline V gene data show CDR1 as SGHNT and CDR2 as YYREEE (reference sequence). This CDR3 has 12 amino acids. CDR3 in DNA: TGTGCCAGCAGCTCCAGGGGTGATGGCTACACCTTC. It translates to CASSSRGDGYTF.

The chain couples TRBV28 to TRBJ2-5, with D perhaps being TRBD1 or TRBD2 (5 bases each). The CDR3 runs 14 residues. V lost 2 bases and J lost 5, with 12 bases in between. Per germline, CDR1 MDHEN and CDR2 SYDVKM. CDR3 bases: TGTGCCAGCAGTTTAGCAGGGAGCACCGAGACCCAGTACTTC. It specifies CASSLAGSTETQYF.

V is TRBV4-1 and J is TRBJ2-7; D is perhaps TRBD1 (6 bases). Germline CDR1 and CDR2: MGHRA and YSYEKL. CDR3 length: 17 amino acids. Trimming took 0 bases from V and 2 from J, leaving 17 bases between them. Here the CDR3 reads CASSQDRGHRGTYEQYF. CDR3 sequence (DNA): TGCGCCAGCAGCCAAGATCGGGGACACCGCGGAACCTACGAGCAGTACTTC.

The chain combines TRBV19 with TRBJ1-1; no definite D call. The germline V gene encodes CDR1 LNHDA and CDR2 SQIVND (reference sequence). Trimming took off 6 bases at V and 6 bases at J, with 8 bases between the two ends. CDR3 size: 11 residues. As DNA, the CDR3 is TGTGCCAGTAGGTCATACTCTGAAGCTTTCTTT. Protein product: CASRSYSEAFF.

The chain couples TRBV10-2 to TRBJ1-5; D is unresolved. With 4 bases removed from V and 0 bases from J, the gap between germline ends came to 4 bases. Per the germline V gene, CDR1 is WSHSY and CDR2 is SAAADI. The CDR3 totals 13 residues. The CDR3 DNA follows: TGCGCCAGCAGTGTGTATAGCAATCAGCCCCAGCATTTT. Translated: CASSVYSNQPQHF.

The chain couples TRBV29-1 to TRBJ1-1; tentatively, D is TRBD1 (5 bases). V was clipped by 4 bases and J by 5 bases, with 23 bases between them. Germline CDR1 is SQVTM and CDR2 is ANQGSEA. The CDR3 has 16 amino acids. CDR3 DNA sequence: TGCAGCGTTGTCGGAGTCTTTGGGGCGGGGAGGACTGAAGCTTTCTTT. Protein: CSVVGVFGAGRTEAFF.

The chain links TRBV7-2 to TRBJ2-4, with D possibly matching TRBD1 (5 bases). V was clipped by 5 bases and J by 0 bases, with 14 bases between them. This CDR3 region has 16 residues. Looked up from germline, CDR1 is SGHTA and CDR2 is FQGNSA. Here the CDR3 reads CASSPDRGLAKNIQYF. CDR3 nucleotides: TGTGCCAGCAGCCCAGACAGAGGTCTAGCCAAAAACATTCAGTACTTC.

The chain has TRBV5-8 and TRBJ1-1, with 7 positions matching TRBD1. CDR1 is SGHTS, CDR2 YDEGEE, per germline. This CDR3 has 15 amino acids. Germline trimming cut 1 base from V and 4 bases from J; bases unmatched to any gene: 7. The CDR3 is CASSLHRGGTTEAFF. The CDR3 region has the DNA TGTGCCAGCAGCTTGCACAGGGGTGGAACCACTGAAGCTTTCTTT.